This note documents a single TCR beta chain sequence. The antigen remains undetermined. Germline V gives CDR1 SGDLS, CDR2 YYNGEE. Trimming removed 1 base from V and 1 base from J; junction bases left unmatched: 3. CDR3 size: 16 residues. The data are from a study of cytomegalovirus exposure and HLA in healthy donors. Looking at the study overall: Among the roughly 400 genotyped donors, more than 70% were placed in the Caucasian-associated ancestry cluster. Study-level findings and limits: The authors enumerated around 150 TCR beta chains as linked to cytomegalovirus.

PCR used 60 Vbeta primers and 13 Jbeta primers. Assay used: immunoSEQ multiplex PCR; TCRdb lists only in-frame clones, some missing. The sample holds 150,000 to 200,000 clones, 80% seen once. This TCR was sampled from a woman between 40 and 50 years old in good health and CMV-seronegative. The chain joins TRBV9 to TRBJ2-5, with 11 bases identical to TRBD2. The material sequenced was PBMCs. The CDR3 is CASSVSGTSGQETQYF. The CDR3 DNA reads as TGTGCCAGCAGCGTAAGCGGGACTAGCGGCCAAGAGACCCAGTACTTC.